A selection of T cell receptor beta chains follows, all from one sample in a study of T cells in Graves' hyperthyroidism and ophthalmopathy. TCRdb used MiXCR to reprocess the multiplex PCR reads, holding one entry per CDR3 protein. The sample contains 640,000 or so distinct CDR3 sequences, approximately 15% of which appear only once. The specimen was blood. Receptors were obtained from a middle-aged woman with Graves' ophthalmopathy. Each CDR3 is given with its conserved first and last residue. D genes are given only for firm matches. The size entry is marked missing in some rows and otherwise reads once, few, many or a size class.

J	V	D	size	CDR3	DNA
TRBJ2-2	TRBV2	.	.	CASSEGSHAGELFF	TGTGCCAGCAGTGAAGGGAGTCACGCCGGGGAGCTGTTTTTT
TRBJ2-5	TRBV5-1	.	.	CASSLQPSAQETQYF	TGCGCCAGCAGCCTACAACCTAGCGCCCAAGAGACCCAGTACTTC
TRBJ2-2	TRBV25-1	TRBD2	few	CARPGPTSGRTGELFF	TGTGCCAGGCCGGGACCGACTAGCGGGAGGACCGGGGAGCTGTTTTTT
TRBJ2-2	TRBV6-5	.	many	CASSYSNGPGELFF	TGTGCCAGCAGTTACTCGAACGGGCCCGGGGAGCTGTTTTTT
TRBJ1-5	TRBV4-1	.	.	CASSQEWGGRSPQHF	TGCGCCAGCAGCCAAGAATGGGGGGGACGCAGCCCCCAGCATTTT
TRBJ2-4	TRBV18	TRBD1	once	CASSPPDRARWYF	TGTGCCAGCTCACCTCCGGACAGGGCCAGGTGGTACTTC
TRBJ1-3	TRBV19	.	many	CASSVTDYSGNTIYF	TGTGCCAGTAGCGTGACGGACTACTCTGGAAACACCATATATTTT
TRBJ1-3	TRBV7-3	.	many	CASSLSHGPGNTIYF	TGTGCCAGCAGCTTAAGCCATGGGCCTGGAAACACCATATATTTT
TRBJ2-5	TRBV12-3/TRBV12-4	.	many	CASSLRGTFDQETQYF	TGTGCCAGCAGTTTAAGGGGAACCTTCGACCAAGAGACCCAGTACTTC
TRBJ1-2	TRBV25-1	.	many	CASSGNDGALYGYTF	TGTGCCAGCAGTGGCAATGACGGGGCCCTTTATGGCTACACCTTC
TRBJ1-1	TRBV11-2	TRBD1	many	CASSSRIGRQGNTEAFF	TGTGCCAGCAGCTCCCGTATCGGCCGACAGGGGAACACTGAAGCTTTCTTT
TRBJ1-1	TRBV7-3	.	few	CASSNLRDSRVGTEAFF	TGTGCCAGCAGCAACTTGCGGGATTCCCGGGTGGGCACTGAAGCTTTCTTT
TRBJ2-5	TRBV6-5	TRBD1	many	CASSRDRGSEETQYF	TGTGCCAGCAGTCGGGACAGGGGGTCGGAAGAGACCCAGTACTTC
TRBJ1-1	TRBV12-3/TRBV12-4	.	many	CASSPWGTEAFF	TGTGCCAGCAGCCCATGGGGCACTGAAGCTTTCTTT
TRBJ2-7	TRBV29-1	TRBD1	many	CSVVKGQGGYEQYF	TGCAGCGTTGTTAAGGGACAGGGTGGCTACGAGCAGTACTTC
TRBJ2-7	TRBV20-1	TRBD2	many	CSARDGTSGYEQYF	TGCAGTGCTAGAGACGGGACTAGCGGTTACGAGCAGTACTTC
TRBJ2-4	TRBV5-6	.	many	CASSREKDIQYF	TGTGCCAGCAGCCGGGAGAAGGACATTCAGTACTTC
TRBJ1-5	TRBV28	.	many	CASSSGHYSNQPQHF	TGTGCCAGCAGCTCGGGACATTATAGCAATCAGCCCCAGCATTTT
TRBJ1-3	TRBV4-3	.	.	CASSQDMAASGNTIYF	TGCGCCAGCAGCCAAGATATGGCAGCCTCTGGAAACACCATATATTTT
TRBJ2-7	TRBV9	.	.	CASSPREGFSYEQYF	TGTGCCAGCAGCCCCCGGGAAGGCTTCTCCTACGAGCAGTACTTC
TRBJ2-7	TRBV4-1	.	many	CASSPGPSYEQYF	TGTGCCAGCAGTCCAGGTCCATCCTACGAGCAGTACTTC
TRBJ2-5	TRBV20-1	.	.	CSAPKAGQETQYF	TGCAGTGCCCCGAAGGCGGGACAAGAGACCCAGTACTTC
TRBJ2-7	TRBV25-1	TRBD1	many	CASSDIRDSTYEQYF	TGTGCCAGCAGTGACATCCGGGACAGCACCTACGAGCAGTACTTC
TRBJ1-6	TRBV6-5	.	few	CASRLTLQGRSPLHF	TGTGCCAGCAGATTAACCTTACAGGGTCGTTCACCCCTCCACTTT
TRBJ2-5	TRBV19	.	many	CASSISARGRGKETQYF	TGTGCCAGTAGTATCAGTGCTCGAGGTAGGGGGAAAGAGACCCAGTACTTC
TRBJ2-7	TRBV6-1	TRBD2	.	CASRGGGIREQYF	TGTGCCAGCCGCGGCGGGGGAATTCGCGAGCAGTACTTC
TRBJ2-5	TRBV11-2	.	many	CASSLDSGYQETQYF	TGTGCCAGCAGCTTAGACTCTGGGTACCAAGAGACCCAGTACTTC
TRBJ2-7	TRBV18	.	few	CASSPNRDRYEQYF	TGTGCCAGCTCACCAAACAGGGACCGCTACGAGCAGTACTTC
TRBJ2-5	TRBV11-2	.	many	CASSLGGKQETQYF	TGTGCCAGCAGCTTAGGGGGGAAGCAGGAGACCCAGTACTTC
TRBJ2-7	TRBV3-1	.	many	CASSQDSEGLRGQYF	TGTGCCAGCAGCCAAGATTCTGAGGGTCTACGAGGGCAGTACTTC
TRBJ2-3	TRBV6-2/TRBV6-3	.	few	CASSSSWATDTQYF	TGTGCCAGCAGTTCTTCTTGGGCCACAGATACGCAGTATTTT